The source of this T cell receptor beta chain is a study of CD8+ T cells in alopecia areata. Germline V lookup: CDR1 MGHRA, CDR2 YSYEKL. The ends were cut back, 1 base at V and 3 bases at J, with 7 bases in the middle. CDR3 length: 15 amino acids. As the sequencing template, cDNA was produced by extracting RNA and reverse transcribing it. The method was immunoSEQ multiplex PCR; TCRdb's version includes in-frame clones alone and lacks a portion of them. This sample has approximately 89,000 clones, with around 54% found just once. The chain carries TRBV4-1 and TRBJ1-6; no firm D call. Sequenced material: NKG2D-high CD8+ T cells sorted from blood. The TCR originated in a human donor with alopecia areata. This chain's CDR3 is CASSQGADYNSPLHF. In nucleotides, the CDR3 is TGCGCCAGCAGCCAAGGGGCAGACTATAATTCACCCCTCCACTTT.